This entry lists 14 T cell receptor beta chains sequenced from one sample in a study of cytomegalovirus exposure and HLA in healthy donors. In the PCR, 60 Vbeta and 13 Jbeta primers were used. Assay used: immunoSEQ multiplex PCR; TCRdb lists only in-frame clones, some missing. The sample holds a few hundred thousand clones; 60% to 80% are singletons and the top ten take 2.9%. The material sequenced was PBMCs. The receptors stem from a woman in her twenties or thirties in good health and CMV-seronegative.

This chain links TRBV11-2 with TRBJ1-4; tentatively, D is TRBD1 (5 bases). CDR1 and CDR2 from the germline V gene are SGHAT and FQNNGV. This CDR3 has 15 residues. V gave up 5 bases and J gave up 7 bases, with 17 bases separating them. The DNA of the CDR3 is TGTGCCAGCAGCCATTCTCCGGGACTGGGTGAAAAACTGTTTTTT. It encodes CASSHSPGLGEKLFF. The full variable domain, with the rest looked up from reference TRBV11-2 and TRBJ1-4, is EAGVAQSPRYKIIEKRQSVAFWCNPISGHATLYWYQQILGQGPKLLIQFQNNGVVDDSQLPKDRFSAERLKGVDSTLKIQPAKLEDSAVYLCASSHSPGLGEKLFFGSGTQLSVL.

The V call is TRBV18, the J call TRBJ1-2; D is undetermined. Trimming removed 2 bases at V and 4 bases at J, with 20 bases between. Germline lookup yields CDR1 KGHSH and CDR2 LQKENI. There are 17 residues in the CDR3. The CDR3: CASSPRRAAAPVYGYTF. The CDR3 region has the DNA TGTGCCAGCTCACCAAGGAGGGCAGCCGCCCCTGTCTATGGCTACACCTTC.

This chain connects TRBV29-1 to TRBJ1-3, with D unresolved. V shed 4 bases and J shed 3 bases, with 4 bases lying between them. The CDR3 is 11 residues long. CDR1 is SQVTM, CDR2 ANQGSEA, per germline. The CDR3 nucleotides read TGCAGCGTTGCCAGTGGAAACACCATATATTTT. Its translation is CSVASGNTIYF.

The chain recombines TRBV4-1 with TRBJ2-1, with a possible D match to TRBD1 (6 bases). V gave up 0 bases and J gave up 4 bases, with 16 bases separating them. Germline V gives CDR1 MGHRA, CDR2 YSYEKL. The CDR3 has 17 amino acids. In DNA, the CDR3 is TGCGCCAGCAGCCAAGACGAGACAGGACAAGGGTACAATGAGCAGTTCTTC. Encoded protein: CASSQDETGQGYNEQFF.

The chain carries TRBV5-1 and TRBJ2-7; D possibly corresponds to TRBD2 (5 bases). Between the trimmed V and J ends, which lost 0 bases and 2 bases, there was a span of 12 bases. CDR1 SGHRS and CDR2 YFSETQ come from the germline V gene. The CDR3 contains 15 residues. The CDR3 here is CASSLAPDSTYEQYF. The DNA for the CDR3 is TGCGCCAGCAGCTTGGCCCCGGACTCCACCTACGAGCAGTACTTC. Supplemented by reference TRBV5-1 and TRBJ2-7, the full variable domain reads KAGVTQTPRYLIKTRGQQVTLSCSPISGHRSVSWYQQTPGQGLQFLFEYFSETQRNKGNFPGRFSGRQFSNSRSEMNVSTLELGDSALYLCASSLAPDSTYEQYFGPGTRLTVT.

The chain has TRBV4-2 and TRBJ2-1; D possibly corresponds to TRBD2 (5 bases). V was cut by 0 bases and J by 7 bases, with 13 bases left in between. CDR1 and CDR2 from the germline V gene are LGHNA and YNFKEQ. The length of the CDR3 is 15 residues. The CDR3 nucleotides are TGTGCCAGCAGCCAAGAGCGGGCCACCCAAAATGAGCAGTTCTTC. Protein product: CASSQERATQNEQFF.

The chain couples TRBV18 to TRBJ2-7; 8 bases align to TRBD1. The CDR3 sequence is 17 residues long. CDR1 and CDR2 (germline): KGHSH, LQKENI. V dropped 3 bases and J dropped 3; count of bases not matched to a gene: 13. For the CDR3, the DNA is TGTGCCAGCTCACCGCCATACGAGGACAGGGAGAACTACGAGCAGTACTTC. The encoded protein is CASSPPYEDRENYEQYF.

The chain links TRBV5-1 to TRBJ2-5, with 12 bases matching TRBD2. Germline CDR1 SGHRS, CDR2 YFSETQ. Trimming at V came to 8 bases and at J to 4 bases, leaving 3 bases not matched to a gene. This CDR3 is built from 13 residues. The CDR3 nucleotides are TGCGCCAGTTGGACTAGCGGGGCAGAGACCCAGTACTTC. Translated, it gives CASWTSGAETQYF.

This chain joins TRBV21-1 and TRBJ1-1; the table's D call TRBD1 went unverified against the DNA. TRBV21-1 is deemed a pseudogene. CDR3 length: 17 residues. The CDR3 reads CASSNRWGRVTNTEAFF. The CDR3 DNA is TGTGCCAGCAGCAATCGGTGGGGCAGGGTAACGAACACTGAAGCTTTCTTT.

V is TRBV5-1 and J is TRBJ1-1; 9 bases map to TRBD1. In germline, CDR1 is SGHRS, CDR2 YFSETQ. The CDR3 length is 14 residues. J was trimmed by 6 bases and V by 5 bases; bases with no gene match: 8. The CDR3 protein is CASRGTGTIAEAFF. As DNA, the CDR3 is TGCGCCAGCAGAGGGACAGGGACGATTGCTGAAGCTTTCTTT.

The rearrangement uses TRBV18 and TRBJ2-2; TRBD1 matches at 8 bases. The CDR3 contains 16 residues. Unmatched junction bases numbered 6, after V lost 3 bases and J lost 3 bases. The germline V gene encodes CDR1 KGHSH and CDR2 LQKENI. The CDR3 spells CASSPQGAGDTGELFF. CDR3 in DNA: TGTGCCAGCTCACCCCAGGGGGCTGGAGACACCGGGGAGCTGTTTTTT.

The V and J genes are TRBV6-5 and TRBJ1-1; 9 positions agree with TRBD1. The V segment lost 2 bases and the J segment 13 bases; nucleotides outside the gene matches: 14. Germline V gene lookup returns CDR1 MNHEY and CDR2 SVGAGI. The CDR3 is 15 amino acids. CDR3 in amino acids: CASSYPATGTGRIFF. The CDR3 region has the DNA TGTGCCAGCAGTTACCCTGCCACCGGGACAGGGAGGATTTTCTTT.

Points on this clone: Relative to the germline gene, one junction end is altered; a read error may explain this. J is TRBJ1-2 and V is TRBV5-6; 7 bases line up with TRBD1. This CDR3 is built from 18 residues. CDR1 and CDR2 (germline): SGHDT, YYEEEE. The CDR3 coding sequence is TGTGCCAGCAGCCCGGAGAACCGGGACAGAGATTTCCCCTATGGCTACCCCTTC. This gives the protein CASSPENRDRDFPYGYPF. The full variable domain, in which reference TRBV5-6 and TRBJ1-2 provide the parts outside the CDR3, is DAGVTQSPTHLIKTRGQQVTLRCSPKSGHDTVSWYQQALGQGPQFIFQYYEEEERQRGNFPDRFSGHQFPNYSSELNVNALLLGDSALYLCASSPENRDRDFPYGYPFGSGTRLTVV.

The CDR3 DNA reads as TGTGCCAGCAGCTTAGTGGGCCTCGGTGCCTACGAGCAGTACTTC. This encodes CASSLVGLGAYEQYF. The V and J genes are TRBV11-1 and TRBJ2-7; D uncertain. The CDR3 has 15 residues. Trimming left V 1 base short and J 2 bases short, with 12 bases between. The V gene's germline CDR1 is SGHAT and CDR2 FQDESV (reference sequence). The full variable domain, rest sourced from reference TRBV11-1 and TRBJ2-7, is EAEVAQSPRYKITEKSQAVAFWCDPISGHATLYWYRQILGQGPELLVQFQDESVVDDSQLPKDRFSAERLKGVDSTLKIQPAELGDSAMYLCASSLVGLGAYEQYFGPGTRLTVT.